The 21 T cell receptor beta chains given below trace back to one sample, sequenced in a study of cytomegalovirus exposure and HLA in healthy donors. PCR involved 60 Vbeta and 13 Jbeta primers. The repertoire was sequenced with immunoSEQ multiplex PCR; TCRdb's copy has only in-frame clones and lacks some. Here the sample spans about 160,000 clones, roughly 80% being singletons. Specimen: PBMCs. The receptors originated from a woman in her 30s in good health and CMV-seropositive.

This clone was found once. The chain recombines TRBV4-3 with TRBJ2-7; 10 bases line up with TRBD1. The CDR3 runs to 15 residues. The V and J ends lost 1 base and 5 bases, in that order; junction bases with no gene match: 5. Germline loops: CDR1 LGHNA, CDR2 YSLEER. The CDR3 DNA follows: TGCGCCAGCAGCCAAGTAGGGGACAGGGGCAACGAGCAGTACTTC. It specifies CASSQVGDRGNEQYF.

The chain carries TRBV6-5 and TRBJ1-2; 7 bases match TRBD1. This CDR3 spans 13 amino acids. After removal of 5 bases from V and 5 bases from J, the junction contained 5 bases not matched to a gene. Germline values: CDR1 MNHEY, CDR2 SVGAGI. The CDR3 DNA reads TGTGCCAGCAGTAACCCGGGACAGTATGGCTACACCTTC. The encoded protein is CASSNPGQYGYTF.

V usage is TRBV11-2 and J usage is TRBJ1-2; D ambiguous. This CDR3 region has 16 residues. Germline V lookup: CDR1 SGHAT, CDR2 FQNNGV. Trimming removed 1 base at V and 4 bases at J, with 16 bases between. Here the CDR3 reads CASSLGARAFGYGYTF. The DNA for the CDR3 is TGTGCCAGCAGCTTAGGGGCCAGAGCCTTCGGCTATGGCTACACCTTC.

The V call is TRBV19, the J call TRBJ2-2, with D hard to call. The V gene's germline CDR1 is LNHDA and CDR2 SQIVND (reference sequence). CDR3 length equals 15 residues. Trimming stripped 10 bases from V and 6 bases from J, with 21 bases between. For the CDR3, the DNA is TGTGCCACCAAAAACGGTGCCTTCTGGTCCGGGGAGCTGTTTTTT. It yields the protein CATKNGAFWSGELFF.

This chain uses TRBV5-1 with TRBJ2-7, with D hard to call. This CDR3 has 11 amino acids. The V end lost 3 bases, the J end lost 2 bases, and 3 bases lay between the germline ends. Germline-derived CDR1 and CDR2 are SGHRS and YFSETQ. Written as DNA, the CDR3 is TGCGCCAGCAGCTCCGCCTACGAGCAGTACTTC. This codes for CASSSAYEQYF.

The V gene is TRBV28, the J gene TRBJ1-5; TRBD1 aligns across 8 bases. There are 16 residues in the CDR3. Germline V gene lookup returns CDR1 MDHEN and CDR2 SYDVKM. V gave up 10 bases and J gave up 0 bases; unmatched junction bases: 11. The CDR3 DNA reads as TGTGCCACGTCCGGGACAGGAGATATTAGCAATCAGCCCCAGCATTTT. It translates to CATSGTGDISNQPQHF. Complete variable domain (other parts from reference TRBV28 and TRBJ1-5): DVKVTQSSRYLVKRTGEKVFLECVQDMDHENMFWYRQDPGLGLRLIYFSYDVKMKEKGDIPEGYSVSREKKERFSLILESASTNQTSMYLCATSGTGDISNQPQHFGDGTRLSIL.

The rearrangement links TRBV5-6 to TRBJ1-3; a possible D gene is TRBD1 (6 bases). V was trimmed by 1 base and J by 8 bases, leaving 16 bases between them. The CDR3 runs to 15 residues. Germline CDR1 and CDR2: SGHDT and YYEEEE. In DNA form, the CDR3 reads TGTGCCAGCAGCTTGTCAGGTTTTCAGGGGCACACCATATATTTT. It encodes CASSLSGFQGHTIYF.

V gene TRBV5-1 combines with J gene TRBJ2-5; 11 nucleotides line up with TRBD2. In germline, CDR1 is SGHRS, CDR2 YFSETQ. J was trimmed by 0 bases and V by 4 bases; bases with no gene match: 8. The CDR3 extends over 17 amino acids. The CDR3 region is CASSHTLAGGYQETQYF. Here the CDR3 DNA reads TGCGCCAGCAGCCATACTCTAGCGGGGGGTTACCAAGAGACCCAGTACTTC.

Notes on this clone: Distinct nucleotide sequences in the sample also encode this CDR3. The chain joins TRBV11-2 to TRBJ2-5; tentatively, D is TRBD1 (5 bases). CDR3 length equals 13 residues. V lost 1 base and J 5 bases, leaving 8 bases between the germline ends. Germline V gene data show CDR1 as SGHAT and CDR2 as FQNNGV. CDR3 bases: TGTGCCAGCAGCTTAGGGGGCAGGGAGACCCAGTACTTC. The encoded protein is CASSLGGRETQYF.

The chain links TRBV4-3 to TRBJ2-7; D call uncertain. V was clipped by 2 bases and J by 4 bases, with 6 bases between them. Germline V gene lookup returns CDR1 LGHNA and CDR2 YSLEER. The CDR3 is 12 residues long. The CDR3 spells CASSQNYYEQYF. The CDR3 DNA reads TGCGCCAGCAGCCAAAACTATTACGAGCAGTACTTC.

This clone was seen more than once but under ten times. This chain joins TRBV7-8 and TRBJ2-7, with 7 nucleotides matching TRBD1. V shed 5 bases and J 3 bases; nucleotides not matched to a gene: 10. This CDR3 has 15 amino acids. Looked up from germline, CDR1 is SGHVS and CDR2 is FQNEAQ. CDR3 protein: CASSLTGDRNYEQYF. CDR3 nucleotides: TGTGCCAGCAGCCTCACTGGGGACAGAAACTACGAGCAGTACTTC.

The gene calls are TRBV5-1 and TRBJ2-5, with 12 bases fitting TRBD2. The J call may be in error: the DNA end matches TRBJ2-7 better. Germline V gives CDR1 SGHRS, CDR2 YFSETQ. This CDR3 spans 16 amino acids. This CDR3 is CASSSSSGGGSYEQYF. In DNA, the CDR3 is TGCGCCAGCAGCTCCTCTAGCGGGGGGGGTTCCTACGAGCAGTACTTC.

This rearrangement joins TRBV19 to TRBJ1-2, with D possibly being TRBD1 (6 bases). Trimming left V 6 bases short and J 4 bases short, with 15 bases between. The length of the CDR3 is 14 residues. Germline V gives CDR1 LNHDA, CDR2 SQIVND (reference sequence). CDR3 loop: CASSPTGSRYGYTF. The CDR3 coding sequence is TGTGCCAGTAGCCCAACAGGGTCGCGCTATGGCTACACCTTC.

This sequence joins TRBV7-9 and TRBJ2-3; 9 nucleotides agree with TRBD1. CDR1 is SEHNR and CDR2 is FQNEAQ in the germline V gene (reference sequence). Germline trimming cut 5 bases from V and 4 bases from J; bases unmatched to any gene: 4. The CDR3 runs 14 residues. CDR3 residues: CASSHRGPPDTQYF. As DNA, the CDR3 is TGTGCCAGCAGCCACAGGGGGCCTCCAGATACGCAGTATTTT.

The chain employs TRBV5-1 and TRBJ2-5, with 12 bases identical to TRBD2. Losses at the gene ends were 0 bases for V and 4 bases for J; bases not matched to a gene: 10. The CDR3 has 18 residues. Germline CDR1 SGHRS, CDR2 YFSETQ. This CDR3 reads CASSLEPRTSGVGETQYF. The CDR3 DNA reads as TGCGCCAGCAGCTTGGAACCCAGGACTAGCGGGGTTGGAGAGACCCAGTACTTC.

The CDR3 DNA sequence: TGTGCCAGCGTTAACAGGGAAGATAGCAATCAGCCCCAGCATTTT. Protein sequence: CASVNREDSNQPQHF. The rearrangement joins TRBV28 to TRBJ1-5; D might be TRBD1 (6 bases). Trimming removed 8 bases from V and 0 bases from J, with 14 bases in between. The CDR3 is 15 residues long. Germline V gives CDR1 MDHEN, CDR2 SYDVKM.

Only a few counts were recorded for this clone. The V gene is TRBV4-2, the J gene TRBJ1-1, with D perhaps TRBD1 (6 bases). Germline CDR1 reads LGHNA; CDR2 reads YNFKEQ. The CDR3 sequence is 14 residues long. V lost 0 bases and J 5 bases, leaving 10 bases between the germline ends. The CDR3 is CASSQDQGRTEAFF. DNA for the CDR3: TGTGCCAGCAGCCAAGATCAGGGGCGGACTGAAGCTTTCTTT.

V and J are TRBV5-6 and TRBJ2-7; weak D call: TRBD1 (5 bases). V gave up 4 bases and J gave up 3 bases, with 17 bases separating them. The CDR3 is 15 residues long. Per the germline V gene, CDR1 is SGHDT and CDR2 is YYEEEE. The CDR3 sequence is CASSQDKGPYYEQYF. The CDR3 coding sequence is TGTGCCAGCAGCCAGGACAAGGGGCCCTACTACGAGCAGTACTTC.

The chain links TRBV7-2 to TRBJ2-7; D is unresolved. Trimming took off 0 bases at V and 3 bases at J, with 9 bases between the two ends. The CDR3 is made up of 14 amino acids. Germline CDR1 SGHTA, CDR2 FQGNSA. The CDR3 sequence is CASSLAFRYYEQYF. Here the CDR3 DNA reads TGTGCCAGCAGCTTAGCGTTCCGGTACTACGAGCAGTACTTC.

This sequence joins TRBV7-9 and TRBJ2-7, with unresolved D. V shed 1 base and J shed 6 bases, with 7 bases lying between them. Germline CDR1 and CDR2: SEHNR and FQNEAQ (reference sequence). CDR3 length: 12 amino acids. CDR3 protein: CASSLERGEQYF. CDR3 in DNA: TGTGCCAGCAGCTTAGAGAGAGGCGAGCAGTACTTC.

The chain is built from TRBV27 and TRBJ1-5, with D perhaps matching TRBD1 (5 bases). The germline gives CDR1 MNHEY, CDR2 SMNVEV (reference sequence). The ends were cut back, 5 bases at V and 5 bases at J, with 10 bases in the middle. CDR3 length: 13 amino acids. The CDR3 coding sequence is TGTGCCAGCAGTGCCCAACAGGATCAGCCCCAGCATTTT. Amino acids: CASSAQQDQPQHF.